This TCR beta chain was identified in a study of shared clonotypes between healthy human individuals. Findings and caveats of the study: Non-shared clonotypes showed lower generation probabilities than clonotypes common to all four donors. Shared across a handful of donors were around 5% of the naive CD4 clonotypes.

As regards this clone: Its specificity is not known.

Germline lookup yields CDR1 MNHEY and CDR2 SMNVEV (reference sequence). Trimming pared 1 base from V and 9 bases from J, leaving 12 bases between. This CDR3 region has 13 residues. Positive CCR7 selection of CD45RO-negative cells yielded the naive CD8 cells, and terminally differentiated effector memory CD45RA+ cells were excluded. TCRdb's copy holds only in-frame clones and misses some; the assay was immunoSEQ multiplex PCR. The table has about 2.1 million clones, about 92% seen once; the top ten hold 1.5% to 2%. Sample: naive CD8+ T cells from PBMCs. The rearrangement joins TRBV27 to TRBJ1-1; maybe TRBD1 (6 bases). The receptor comes from a man younger than 30 in good health. Some clones in this sample may be carry-over from other donors' samples. The CDR3 DNA reads as TGTGCCAGCAGTTTATTTGGGGGGCTCCAAGCTTTCTTT. It is translated as CASSLFGGLQAFF.